The 8 T cell receptor beta chains listed next were all sequenced from one sample in a study of human T cells and chemical hapten exposure. The time point denotes: healthy volunteer bleed at 2 weeks. Whole blood, unfractionated, served as the material for total RNA extraction. Each CDR3 protein gets one entry after TCRdb re-called the RACE reads with MiXCR. The sample lists tens of thousands of distinct CDR3 sequences; around 8.8% were seen once. The sequenced sample was whole blood. These receptors were taken from a female donor in good health. Some clones in this sample may be carry-over from other donors' samples.

V and J are TRBV2 and TRBJ2-5; 7 bases are shared with TRBD1. The germline CDR1 and CDR2 sequences are SNHLY and FYNNEI. The CDR3 length is 14 residues. J lost 0 bases, V lost 6 bases, and 4 bases had no gene match. The CDR3 sequence is CASRPDRNQETQYF. The CDR3 DNA sequence: TGTGCCAGCAGGCCGGACAGGAACCAAGAGACCCAGTACTTC.

The chain has TRBV5-1 and TRBJ2-5; D is undetermined. The V end lost 0 bases, the J end lost 2 bases, and 11 bases lay between the germline ends. CDR3 length: 15 residues. Germline V gene data show CDR1 as SGHRS and CDR2 as YFSETQ. DNA for the CDR3: TGCGCCAGCAGCTTGGCCGCAAATGAACAAGAGACCCAGTACTTC. Its translation: CASSLAANEQETQYF.

The genes are TRBV19 and TRBJ2-5; D is undetermined. With 6 bases removed from V and 3 bases from J, the gap between germline ends came to 17 bases. The CDR3 is 15 residues long. Germline CDR1 reads LNHDA; CDR2 reads SQIVND (reference sequence). The CDR3 coding sequence is TGTGCCAGTAGGCGAACAGAGAGAGCCGAAGAGACCCAGTACTTC. This codes for CASRRTERAEETQYF.

This clonotype was seen a handful of times. V is TRBV6-2 or TRBV6-3 and J is TRBJ2-3; 7 bases align to TRBD2. The CDR3 consists of 17 residues. Trimming took 6 bases from V and 4 from J; bases not matched to a gene: 16. The germline gives CDR1 MNHEY, CDR2 SVGEGT. CDR3 nucleotide sequence: TGTGCCAGCAGCCCCGCACCCTACGGACTAGGTCCAGATACGCAGTATTTT. It translates to CASSPAPYGLGPDTQYF.

V is TRBV10-3 and J is TRBJ2-3; D is unresolved. Germline values: CDR1 ENHRY, CDR2 SYGVKD. CDR3 size: 18 residues. V was shortened by 2 bases and J by 0 bases, with 18 bases between the two germline ends. DNA of the CDR3: TGTGCCATCAGTGAGCCAAATTATGACTTCACTAGCACAGATACGCAGTATTTT. Protein sequence: CAISEPNYDFTSTDTQYF.

The chain links TRBV28 to TRBJ1-2; D not resolved. CDR3 length: 13 amino acids. Trimming left V 8 bases short and J 2 bases short, with 12 bases between. CDR1 is MDHEN, CDR2 SYDVKM, per germline. The CDR3 protein is CASGKQLNYGYTF. Written as DNA, the CDR3 is TGTGCCAGCGGAAAACAGCTCAACTATGGCTACACCTTC.

This clonotype was seen repeatedly, ten times or more. This rearrangement joins TRBV10-3 to TRBJ2-1, with 7 positions matching TRBD1. The germline gives CDR1 ENHRY, CDR2 SYGVKD. V lost 4 bases, J lost 7 bases, and 13 bases stayed unmatched. The CDR3 contains 16 residues. CDR3 nucleotides: TGTGCCATCAGTGCGTTAAGTACAGGGGTGAGAAATGAGCAGTTCTTC. The encoded protein is CAISALSTGVRNEQFF.

This clonotype has just a few counts. The V gene is TRBV25-1, the J gene TRBJ1-1, with D tentatively TRBD1 (5 bases). The CDR3 contains 13 residues. V was pared by 2 bases and J by 7 bases, with 11 bases between. The germline V gene has CDR1 MGHDK and CDR2 SYGVNS. The CDR3 nucleotides are TGTGCCAGCAGTGAACGCAGGGTTCATGAAGCTTTCTTT. This encodes CASSERRVHEAFF.